This TCR beta chain was observed in a study of human T cells and chemical hapten exposure. One entry per CDR3 protein results from TCRdb running MiXCR on the RACE reads. The repertoire holds under 400,000 distinct CDR3 sequences, with about 5.1% as singletons. This CDR3 region has 16 residues. CDR1 is MDHEN, CDR2 SYDVKM, per germline. The ends were cut back, 3 bases at V and 0 bases at J, with 12 bases in the middle. This clonotype has only a few counts. The time point here: pre-sensitization, week 0. Treatment of the sample: therapeutic diphenylcyclopropenone sensitization with weekly scalp DPC. The chain has TRBV28 and TRBJ1-3; no definite D call. Specimen: whole blood, collected in connection with sensitization to the hapten diphenylcyclopropenone (DPC). This receptor was taken from a woman aged 45 to 65 with alopecia areata. Some clones in this sample may be carry-over from other donors' samples. In DNA, the CDR3 is TGTGCCAGCAGTTTTGGACGGACCCTCTCTGGAAACACCATATATTTT. Its protein product is CASSFGRTLSGNTIYF.